The subject of this entry is one T cell receptor (beta chain). Sequencing used immunoSEQ multiplex PCR; TCRdb keeps in-frame clones, though not all of them. This table holds about 89,000 clones, roughly 88% found once. Germline loops: CDR1 MNHNY, CDR2 SVGAGI (reference sequence). The CDR3 is 13 amino acids. V was shortened by 4 bases and J by 2 bases, with 9 bases between the two germline ends. The sample originates from a study of blood T cell repertoires in COVID-19. Across the study: Specimens from acute and convalescent COVID-19 originated in the United States, Italy and Spain. Sample material is recorded as cDNA or gDNA derived from T cells, B-cell-depleted T cells, or PBMCs.

The sequencing input was peripheral blood. This clonotype was obtained from a man between 60 and 75 years old with acute or convalescent COVID-19. This sequence joins TRBV6-6 and TRBJ2-7; D is unresolved. This CDR3 is CASSLTDTYEQYF. CDR3 coding DNA: TGTGCCAGCAGTTTAACAGATACCTACGAGCAGTACTTC.